What follows is one TCR beta chain and its context. In the source study's methods: Cell counts per sample came from amplifying reference gene primers. Profiled with immunoSEQ multiplex PCR; TCRdb holds only in-frame clones, not every one. V and J calls and clone size are copied from that table; D and trimming were computed from the DNA. The sample gives 100,000 to 120,000 clones, about 90% of which show up once; approximately 2.5% is in the top ten. This sample was taken from a study of blood T cell repertoires in COVID-19. Study-wide context: The samples span acute and convalescent COVID-19 from the United States, Italy and Spain. From T cells, B-cell-depleted T cells, or PBMCs came the material, which was cDNA or gDNA.

The CDR3 has 15 amino acids. Per germline, CDR1 MNHNS and CDR2 SASEGT. V gave up 2 bases and J gave up 8 bases; unmatched junction bases: 8. This chain uses TRBV6-1 with TRBJ1-2; 10 nucleotides agree with TRBD1. This TCR was recovered from a human donor in a cohort sampled during active COVID-19. Sequencing input: peripheral blood. In nucleotides, the CDR3 is TGTGCCAGCAGTGAAAGGGGGACAGGGGTTGGCGGCTACACCTTC. This gives the protein CASSERGTGVGGYTF.